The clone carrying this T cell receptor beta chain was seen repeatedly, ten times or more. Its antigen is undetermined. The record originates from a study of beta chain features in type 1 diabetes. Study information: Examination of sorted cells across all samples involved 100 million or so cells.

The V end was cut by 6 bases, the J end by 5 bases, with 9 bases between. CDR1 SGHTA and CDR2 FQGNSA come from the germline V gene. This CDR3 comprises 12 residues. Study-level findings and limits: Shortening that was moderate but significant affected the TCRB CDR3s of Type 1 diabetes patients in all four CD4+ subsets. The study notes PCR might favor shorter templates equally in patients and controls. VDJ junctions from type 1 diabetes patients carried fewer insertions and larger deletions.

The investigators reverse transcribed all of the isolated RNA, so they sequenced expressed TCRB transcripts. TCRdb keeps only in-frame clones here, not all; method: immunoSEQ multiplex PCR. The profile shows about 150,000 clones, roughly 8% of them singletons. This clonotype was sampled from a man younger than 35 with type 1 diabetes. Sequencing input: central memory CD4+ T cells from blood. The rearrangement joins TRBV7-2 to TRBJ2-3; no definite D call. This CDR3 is CASREPGDTQYF. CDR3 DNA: TGTGCCAGCAGGGAACCAGGAGATACGCAGTATTTT.